This is a list of T cell receptor beta chains from one sample in a study of T cell repertoires in cytomegalovirus infection. Via MiXCR, TCRdb re-called the reads, giving one row per CDR3 protein. The sample shows more than 400,000 distinct CDR3 sequences, around a quarter of them seen only once. The sample comprised PBMCs. Receptor source: a human donor in good health (CMV status not recorded). Some clones in this sample may be carry-over from other donors' samples. The CDR3 runs from the conserved cysteine through the conserved F or W. The D gene is left open where the match is weak. Size values are once, few and many counts, or a class for expanded clones, and some rows have none.

CASNNGHEQFF TGTGCCAGCAATAACGGACATGAGCAGTTCTTC - 11 TRBJ2-1 TRBV6-2/TRBV6-3 once
CASSYSGVAYGYTF TGTGCCAGCAGTTACTCTGGGGTGGCCTATGGCTACACCTTC - 14 TRBJ1-2 TRBV6-5 -
CASGLSPGNEQFF TGTGCTAGTGGTTTGTCACCGGGGAATGAGCAGTTCTTC - 13 TRBJ2-1 TRBV12-5 many
CASSKGQGADEQYF TGTGCCAGCAGCAAGGGACAGGGGGCGGACGAGCAGTACTTC TRBD1 14 TRBJ2-7 TRBV7-9 -
CASFRTSGSLDEQFF TGTGCCAGCTTCAGGACTAGCGGGAGTTTGGATGAGCAGTTCTTC TRBD2 15 TRBJ2-1 TRBV2 few
CASSQEPIAGIQYF TGCGCCAGCAGCCAAGAACCAATAGCAGGCATTCAGTACTTC - 14 TRBJ2-4 TRBV4-1 few
CASTQGRSRSTDTQYF TGTGCCAGCACCCAAGGTCGCAGTCGAAGCACAGATACGCAGTATTTT - 16 TRBJ2-3 TRBV7-8 many
CASSFDWEGNEQFF TGCGCCAGCAGTTTTGATTGGGAGGGCAATGAGCAGTTCTTC TRBD2 14 TRBJ2-1 TRBV5-1 few
CASRKGLTGADTQYF TGTGCCAGCAGAAAGGGTCTGACAGGGGCAGATACGCAGTATTTT TRBD1 15 TRBJ2-3 TRBV6-5 many
CASSGRQGRNQPQHF TGTGCCAGCAGCGGTAGACAGGGACGCAATCAGCCCCAGCATTTT TRBD1 15 TRBJ1-5 TRBV7-2 few
CASSLSRVGDTQYF TGTGCCAGTAGCCTTAGTAGGGTCGGCGATACGCAGTATTTT - 14 TRBJ2-3 TRBV19 -
CASSPASGRATETQYF TGTGCCAGCAGCCCAGCTAGCGGGAGGGCCACAGAGACCCAGTACTTC TRBD2 16 TRBJ2-5 TRBV7-2 -
CASSSSTSVDTQYF TGTGCCAGCAGTTCCTCGACGTCCGTAGATACGCAGTATTTT - 14 TRBJ2-3 TRBV12-3/TRBV12-4 -
CASSQDVGRYAAFF TGTGCCAGCAGCCAAGATGTTGGGAGGTACGCAGCTTTCTTT - 14 TRBJ1-1 TRBV4-2 many
CASKVAGGLGYEQYF TGTGCCAGCAAGGTGGCAGGAGGATTGGGGTACGAGCAGTACTTC - 15 TRBJ2-7 TRBV6-1 few
CASSFSPGRTEKLFF TGTGCCAGCAGTTTCTCTCCCGGCAGAACAGAAAAACTGTTTTTT - 15 TRBJ1-4 TRBV6-2/TRBV6-3 -
CASSFKGTDEQFF TGTGCCAGCAGCTTCAAGGGTACCGATGAGCAGTTCTTC - 13 TRBJ2-1 TRBV7-2 many
CASSLRVNYGYTF TGTGCCAGCAGCTTAAGGGTTAACTATGGCTACACCTTC - 13 TRBJ1-2 TRBV7-8 many
CASSPRLAGTDTQYF TGTGCCAGCAGCCCTAGACTAGCGGGCACAGATACGCAGTATTTT TRBD2 15 TRBJ2-3 TRBV7-3 -
CASSTTGGTQYF TGTGCCAGCAGCACAACAGGCGGGACCCAGTACTTC - 12 TRBJ2-5 TRBV7-9 many
CASARAVNTEAFF TGTGCCAGCGCCCGAGCCGTGAACACTGAAGCTTTCTTT - 13 TRBJ1-1 TRBV11-2 -
CASTGPSSNQPQHF TGTGCCAGTACAGGGCCCAGTAGCAATCAGCCCCAGCATTTT - 14 TRBJ1-5 TRBV2 -
CASSLAGASGNTIYF TGTGCCAGCAGCTTAGCTGGCGCCTCCGGAAACACCATATATTTT - 15 TRBJ1-3 TRBV7-9 -
CASSQVRGTQGKGTEAFF TGCGCCAGCAGCCAAGTTAGAGGAACTCAAGGGAAGGGCACTGAAGCTTTCTTT - 18 TRBJ1-1 TRBV4-1 few
CASSLPPEAALVDNEQFF TGTGCCAGCAGTTTGCCCCCCGAAGCGGCCTTAGTAGACAATGAGCAGTTCTTC - 18 TRBJ2-1 TRBV28 few
CASSLVRERSTEAFF TGTGCCAGCAGTTTAGTAAGGGAGAGAAGCACTGAAGCTTTCTTT - 15 TRBJ1-1 TRBV12-3/TRBV12-4 -
CASSLVGRHQPQHF TGTGCCAGCAGTCTTGTGGGCAGACATCAGCCCCAGCATTTT - 14 TRBJ1-5 TRBV6-2/TRBV6-3 many
CAISESKLPKDNEQFF TGTGCCATCAGTGAGTCTAAACTACCAAAAGACAATGAGCAGTTCTTC - 16 TRBJ2-1 TRBV10-3 -
CASSSTSNPGDTQYF TGTGCCAGCAGCTCCACTAGCAACCCAGGAGATACGCAGTATTTT - 15 TRBJ2-3 TRBV7-3 few
CASSLALVRPGELFF TGTGCCAGCAGCTTAGCCTTAGTCCGCCCCGGGGAGCTGTTTTTT - 15 TRBJ2-2 TRBV7-6 many
CASSWGATGSSYEQYF TGTGCCAGCAGCTGGGGAGCCACAGGGTCTTCCTACGAGCAGTACTTC - 16 TRBJ2-7 TRBV7-8 many
CSVEVGETQYF TGCAGCGTTGAAGTAGGAGAGACCCAGTACTTC - 11 TRBJ2-5 TRBV29-1 -
CASSPVTSVYFQFF TGTGCCAGCAGCCCCGTGACTAGCGTCTATTTTCAGTTCTTC TRBD2 14 TRBJ2-1 TRBV7-2 few
CASSPLTGGMNSPLHF TGTGCCAGCAGCCCTTTGACAGGGGGCATGAATTCACCCCTCCACTTT TRBD1 16 TRBJ1-6 TRBV7-8 few
CASSLLWGYNEQFF TGTGCCAGCAGTTTATTATGGGGCTACAATGAGCAGTTCTTC - 14 TRBJ2-1 TRBV27 -
CANGHQRVPYNEQFF TGTGCCAACGGCCATCAAAGGGTCCCCTACAATGAGCAGTTCTTC - 15 TRBJ2-1 TRBV10-3 -
CAITGPLHDNEQFF TGTGCCATCACCGGGCCCTTACACGACAATGAGCAGTTCTTC - 14 TRBJ2-1 TRBV10-3 many
CASSYPLGQTYNEQFF TGTGCCAGCAGTTACCCTTTGGGACAAACCTACAATGAGCAGTTCTTC - 16 TRBJ2-1 TRBV6-2/TRBV6-3 few
CASSLEGRFDEQYF TGTGCCAGCAGCTTGGAAGGGCGGTTTGACGAGCAGTACTTC - 14 TRBJ2-7 TRBV7-9 many
CASSLRTGGGILSGANVLTF TGTGCCAGCAGCCTCCGGACAGGGGGCGGGATACTCTCTGGGGCCAACGTCCTGACTTTC TRBD1 20 TRBJ2-6 TRBV6-5 -
CSARDRKGQYEQYF TGCAGTGCTAGAGATCGAAAGGGGCAATACGAGCAGTACTTC - 14 TRBJ2-7 TRBV20-1 -
CASSHNSGREWDEQFF TGCGCCAGCAGCCACAACAGCGGGAGGGAGTGGGATGAGCAGTTCTTC TRBD2 16 TRBJ2-1 TRBV4-3 few